Detailed here is one TCR beta chain. The CDR3 covers 15 residues. The V and J ends lost 6 bases and 2 bases respectively, with 16 bases between them. From the 5' RACE reads, TCRdb called clonotypes with MiXCR, one entry per CDR3 protein. The repertoire holds 63,000 or so distinct CDR3 sequences, 9.5% to 12% seen once, with around 5% in the top ten. This specimen comes from a study of early T cells in non-severe SARS-CoV-2 infection. The specimen was whole blood, collected at baseline. The TCR comes from an adult who was a healthcare worker with PCR-confirmed SARS-CoV-2 infection or an uninfected control (not recorded which). The chain has TRBV12-3 or TRBV12-4 and TRBJ2-5; a possible D gene is TRBD1 (5 bases). CDR3 residues: CASRHLWGSQETQYF. CDR3 nucleotide sequence: TGTGCCAGCAGGCATTTATGGGGCAGTCAAGAGACCCAGTACTTC.